This T cell receptor beta chain originates from a study of T cells after yellow fever vaccination. The overall study: Fractions with few cells were prepared using SMART-Seq v4 Ultra Low Input.

This clonotype was seen many times. Antigen: not known. Conversion of TCR transcripts into cDNA relied on 5'RACE template switching, which added a universal primer site and UMIs. Each CDR3 protein is one row after TCRdb ran MiXCR on the 5' RACE reads. This sample yields 250,000 or so distinct CDR3 sequences, of which 3.6% are seen a single time; around 19% belongs to the top ten. General study points: CD4 and CD8 compartments shared a small share of clonotypes, likely from convergent recombination.

This CDR3 has 14 amino acids. V trimming: 7 bases; J trimming: 2 bases; junction bases outside the gene matches: 7. This receptor was obtained from a man aged 18 to 30 who received the YFV17D yellow fever vaccine. This chain uses TRBV12-3 or TRBV12-4 with TRBJ2-5; 7 nucleotides align to TRBD2. Sequences were derived from PBMCs, sampled 15 days after the yellow fever booster vaccination. CDR3 sequence reads: CASTQSGAQETQYF. DNA of the CDR3: TGTGCCAGCACCCAAAGCGGGGCACAAGAGACCCAGTACTTC.